Listed here are 9 T cell receptor beta chains from one sample, sequenced in a study of blood T cell repertoires in COVID-19. Profiling relied on immunoSEQ multiplex PCR, and the TCRdb table lists in-frame clones only, not all of them. This table holds some 270,000 clones, about 84% found once. The specimen sequenced was peripheral blood. These receptors came from a woman older than 75 with COVID-19, enrolled during active disease.

As DNA, the CDR3 is TGTGCCAGCAGCTTGGGGGGGCGGAACATTCAGTACTTC. Amino acids: CASSLGGRNIQYF. The chain links TRBV5-4 to TRBJ2-4, with a possible D match to TRBD1 (6 bases). The germline V gene encodes CDR1 SGHNT and CDR2 YYREEE (reference sequence). This CDR3 region has 13 residues. V was shortened by 0 bases and J by 7 bases, with 8 bases between the two germline ends.

V usage is TRBV28 and J usage is TRBJ1-5; 7 bases agree with TRBD1. The CDR3 sequence is 13 residues long. CDR1 is MDHEN and CDR2 is SYDVKM in the germline V gene. V lost 3 bases and J lost 9; bases outside the gene matches: 5. CDR3 nucleotide sequence: TGTGCCAGCAGTTTTGACAGGGACGCGCCCCAGCATTTT. As protein: CASSFDRDAPQHF.

This clone occurred once. The chain links TRBV5-4 to TRBJ2-1; D is ambiguous. The germline V gene encodes CDR1 SGHNT and CDR2 YYREEE (reference sequence). The length of the CDR3 is 15 residues. V lost 0 bases to trimming and J lost 0 bases, with 7 bases between them. The CDR3 is CASSLDSPSYNEQFF. For the CDR3, the DNA is TGTGCCAGCAGCTTGGACTCCCCCTCCTACAATGAGCAGTTCTTC. Drawing the rest from reference TRBV5-4 and TRBJ2-1, the complete variable domain is ETGVTQSPTHLIKTRGQQVTLRCSSQSGHNTVSWYQQALGQGPQFIFQYYREEENGRGNFPPRFSGLQFPNYSSELNVNALELDDSALYLCASSLDSPSYNEQFFGPGTRLTVL.

The chain carries TRBV4-1 and TRBJ1-2, with TRBD1 matching over 7 bases. V gave up 0 bases and J gave up 7 bases; unmatched junction bases: 11. The CDR3 extends over 16 amino acids. The germline V gene encodes CDR1 MGHRA and CDR2 YSYEKL. CDR3 loop: CASSQDLNTGVGGYTF. The CDR3 DNA reads as TGCGCCAGCAGCCAAGATCTCAATACAGGGGTTGGTGGCTACACCTTC.

The gene calls are TRBV28 and TRBJ1-6; D is perhaps TRBD1 (6 bases). This CDR3 spans 14 amino acids. From germline, CDR1 is MDHEN and CDR2 SYDVKM. The V end was cut by 4 bases, the J end by 10 bases, with 14 bases between. CDR3 sequence reads: CASSYRDTRSPLHF. CDR3 coding DNA: TGTGCCAGCAGTTACCGGGACACACGGTCACCCCTCCACTTT.

Only a few counts were recorded for this clone. V is TRBV5-4 and J is TRBJ2-2, with D possibly being TRBD2 (5 bases). This CDR3 is built from 16 residues. CDR1 is SGHNT, CDR2 YYREEE, per germline (reference sequence). Deletions cut 4 bases from V and 1 base from J, with 14 bases between. The CDR3 is CASSPAERRNTGELFF. As DNA, the CDR3 is TGTGCCAGCAGCCCGGCCGAGCGGCGGAACACCGGGGAGCTGTTTTTT.

The chain joins TRBV4-3 to TRBJ1-2; 9 nucleotides match TRBD1. V dropped 0 bases and J dropped 6; count of bases not matched to a gene: 11. This CDR3 has 17 amino acids. Germline lookup yields CDR1 LGHNA and CDR2 YSLEER. The CDR3 sequence is CASSQEPGQGFRDGYTF. CDR3 nucleotides: TGCGCCAGCAGCCAAGAACCGGGACAGGGATTTAGGGATGGCTACACCTTC.

This clone has just a few counts. The chain links TRBV5-5 to TRBJ2-7, with unresolved D. V was pared by 2 bases and J by 7 bases, with 7 bases between. Germline V CDR1 and CDR2: SGHKS, YYEKEE (reference sequence). The CDR3 is made up of 11 amino acids. CDR3 DNA sequence: TGTGCCAGCAGCTTAGGAGAGGAGCAGTACGTC. This encodes CASSLGEEQYV.

This sequence joins TRBV18 and TRBJ1-5, with 8 bases aligning to TRBD1. The CDR3 consists of 14 residues. CDR1 and CDR2 (germline): KGHSH, LQKENI. Germline trimming cut 4 bases from V and 6 bases from J; bases unmatched to any gene: 5. The CDR3 is CASSLGQGGQPQHF. In DNA form, the CDR3 reads TGTGCCAGCTCACTAGGACAGGGAGGTCAGCCCCAGCATTTT.